Presented here are 9 T cell receptor beta chains from one specimen sequenced in a study of OX40 agonist ivuxolimab in advanced cancers. The protocol was immunoSEQ multiplex PCR, while the TCRdb copy is restricted to in-frame clones and leaves out a portion. The sample lists more than 85,000 clones; about nine tenths were seen once. Sample: CD4+ or CD8+ T cells sorted from blood, taken in a trial of the OX40 agonist ivuxolimab. These receptors all stem from an adult with an advanced solid tumor such as melanoma, head and neck, liver or kidney cancer.

V usage is TRBV2 and J usage is TRBJ2-7, with D possibly TRBD2 on 6 matching bases. The CDR3 totals 14 residues. Per germline, CDR1 SNHLY and CDR2 FYNNEI. Trimming cost V 6 bases and J 4 bases, with 16 bases left between them. CDR3 region: CASSGGFGDYEQYF. Written as DNA, the CDR3 is TGTGCCAGCAGCGGGGGATTTGGAGATTACGAGCAGTACTTC.

V is TRBV7-2 and J is TRBJ2-1, with 9 bases that match TRBD2. Trimming took 4 bases from V and 8 from J; bases not matched to a gene: 6. Per germline, CDR1 SGHTA and CDR2 FQGNSA. CDR3 length: 14 amino acids. The CDR3 region has the DNA TGTGCCAGCAGCTGGCGGGGGGGCTGGGATGAGCAGTTCTTC. Amino acid sequence: CASSWRGGWDEQFF.

The J gene is TRBJ2-7, the V gene TRBV27; the D gene is possibly TRBD1 (6 bases). Trimming pared 2 bases from V and 5 bases from J, leaving 10 bases between. The CDR3 spans 13 residues. Germline CDR1 MNHEY, CDR2 SMNVEV (reference sequence). The CDR3 nucleotides are TGTGCCAGCAGTTTAAACAGGGAACACGAGCAGTACTTC. Translation: CASSLNREHEQYF.

The V call is TRBV5-1, the J call TRBJ2-7, with D perhaps TRBD2 (6 bases). CDR1 and CDR2 (germline): SGHRS, YFSETQ. The CDR3 is made up of 14 amino acids. Trimming shortened V by 0 bases and J by 3 bases, and 10 bases separated the two germline ends. The CDR3 bases are TGCGCCAGCAGCTTGGTGGGGGGAAACTACGAGCAGTACTTC. Protein: CASSLVGGNYEQYF.

The gene calls are TRBV13 and TRBJ2-5, with 8 nucleotides matching TRBD2. The CDR3 has 14 amino acids. The V gene end was trimmed by 5 bases and the J gene end by 5 bases; junction bases not matched to a gene: 7. In germline, CDR1 is PRHDT, CDR2 FYEKMQ (reference sequence). CDR3 coding DNA: TGTGCCAGCAGCCAGCCGGGGACTAGGGAGACCCAGTACTTC. It yields the protein CASSQPGTRETQYF.

This chain uses TRBV2 with TRBJ1-5; the D gene is possibly TRBD1 (6 bases). The CDR3 runs to 14 residues. The germline V gene has CDR1 SNHLY and CDR2 FYNNEI. V was cut by 5 bases and J by 5 bases, with 13 bases left in between. The CDR3 DNA sequence: TGTGCCAGCAGTTTCGGACAGATGTATCAGCCCCAGCATTTT. The encoded protein is CASSFGQMYQPQHF. Supplemented by reference TRBV2 and TRBJ1-5, the full variable domain reads EPEVTQTPSHQVTQMGQEVILRCVPISNHLYFYWYRQILGQKVEFLVSFYNNEISEKSEIFDDQFSVERPDGSNFTLKIRSTKLEDSAMYFCASSFGQMYQPQHFGDGTRLSIL.

V gene TRBV7-2 combines with J gene TRBJ2-7, with no clear D. The V and J ends lost 1 base and 5 bases respectively, with 6 bases between them. The germline gives CDR1 SGHTA, CDR2 FQGNSA. CDR3 length: 12 amino acids. The CDR3 sequence: CASSLVRNEQYF. CDR3 in DNA: TGTGCCAGCAGCTTAGTCCGGAACGAGCAGTACTTC. Looking up the rest from reference TRBV7-2 and TRBJ2-7 gives the full variable domain: GAGVSQSPSNKVTEKGKDVELRCDPISGHTALYWYRQSLGQGLEFLIYFQGNSAPDKSGLPSDRFSAERTGGSVSTLTIQRTQQEDSAVYLCASSLVRNEQYFGPGTRLTVT.

This chain connects TRBV27 to TRBJ2-3, with TRBD2 matching 9 bases. The CDR3 loop spans 17 amino acids. Per germline, CDR1 MNHEY and CDR2 SMNVEV (reference sequence). Unmatched junction bases numbered 11, after V lost 3 bases and J lost 4 bases. The CDR3 nucleotides are TGTGCCAGCAGTTTCTTCGTTAGCGGGAGAGTCCCAGATACGCAGTATTTT. It is translated as CASSFFVSGRVPDTQYF.

The chain links TRBV6-5 to TRBJ2-1; TRBD2 agrees at 9 bases. CDR1 is MNHEY, CDR2 SVGAGI, per germline. This CDR3 spans 14 amino acids. V trimming: 8 bases; J trimming: 7 bases; junction bases outside the gene matches: 9. CDR3 residues: CASGLGLALNEQFF. DNA of the CDR3: TGTGCCAGCGGCCTTGGACTAGCGTTAAATGAGCAGTTCTTC.